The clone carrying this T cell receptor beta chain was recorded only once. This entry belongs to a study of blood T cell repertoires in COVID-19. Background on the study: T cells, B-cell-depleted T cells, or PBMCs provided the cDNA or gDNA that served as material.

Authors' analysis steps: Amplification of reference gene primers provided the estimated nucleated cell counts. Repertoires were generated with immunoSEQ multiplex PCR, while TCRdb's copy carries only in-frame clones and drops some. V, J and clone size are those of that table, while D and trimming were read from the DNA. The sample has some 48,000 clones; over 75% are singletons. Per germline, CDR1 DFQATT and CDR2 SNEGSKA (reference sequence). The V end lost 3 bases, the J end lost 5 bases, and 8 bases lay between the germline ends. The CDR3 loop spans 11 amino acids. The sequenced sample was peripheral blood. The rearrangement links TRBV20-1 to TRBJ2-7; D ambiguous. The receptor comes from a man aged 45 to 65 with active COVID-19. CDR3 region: CSARGPNEQYF. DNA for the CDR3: TGCAGTGCTAGGGGCCCGAACGAGCAGTACTTC.